Shown below are 32 T cell receptor beta chains from a single sample sequenced in a study of Graves' ophthalmopathy and Graves' hyperthyroidism (dated by TCRdb to 2016 to 2018). Reads for this sample came from an Illumina HiSeq 2000. For repertoire sequencing, the TCR beta CDR3 regions were amplified from RNA transcripts. A first-round RT-PCR used HTBI primers with the Qiagen OneStep RT-PCR kit, followed by a second-round multiplex PCR, size selection and purification. TCRdb cleaned the public reads at Q25 with fastp, built clones with MiXCR and kept in-frame beta chains. Every distinct CDR3 protein forms one entry, paired with its most common genes and DNA. The sample table holds roughly 400,000 distinct CDR3 sequences, of which roughly 15% were seen once. Together, the top ten hold 2% to 3% of the sample. Sequencing was performed on peripheral blood. These receptor sequences come from an adult woman with stable Graves' hyperthyroidism.

This clonotype was picked up one time. This chain links TRBV6-5 with TRBJ1-2; 12 bases fit TRBD1. Per the germline V gene, CDR1 is MNHEY and CDR2 is SVGAGI. V lost 2 bases to trimming and J lost 4 bases; unmatched junction nucleotides: 8. The CDR3 spans 17 residues. The CDR3 protein is CASSYGTGGRTFYGYTF. The CDR3 DNA is TGTGCCAGCAGTTACGGGACAGGGGGCCGCACTTTCTATGGCTACACCTTC.

This clonotype was found a few times. The junction shows a germline mismatch at one end, possibly a read error. The rearrangement joins TRBV28 to TRBJ2-4, with TRBD1 matching over 7 bases. CDR3 length: 14 amino acids. Germline V CDR1 and CDR2: MDHEN, SYDVKM. The CDR3 loop is CASSPGNTGAIKYF. In DNA, the CDR3 is TGTGCCAGCAGCCCCGGGAATACAGGGGCCATTAAGTACTTC.

V gene TRBV7-9 combines with J gene TRBJ2-4, with D uncertain. The CDR3 consists of 14 residues. Germline V lookup: CDR1 SEHNR, CDR2 FQNEAQ (reference sequence). Trimming shortened V by 6 bases and J by 0 bases, and 9 bases separated the two germline ends. The CDR3 bases are TGTGCCAGCAGGGGCCGGACAGCCAAAAACATTCAGTACTTC. This encodes CASRGRTAKNIQYF.

The sample holds many counts of this clonotype. The chain joins TRBV6-2 or TRBV6-3 to TRBJ2-2; D not resolved. This CDR3 region has 17 residues. Between the trimmed V and J ends, which lost 6 bases and 5 bases, there was a span of 22 bases. Germline V gene data show CDR1 as MNHEY and CDR2 as SVGEGT. CDR3 DNA: TGTGCCAGCAGAACAACTTCAACGACGGCATTAACCGGGGAGCTGTTTTTT. Protein sequence: CASRTTSTTALTGELFF.

As for this clonotype: Mismatch with germline at one junction end may stem from a read error. The J gene is TRBJ1-5, the V gene TRBV2; the D gene is possibly TRBD1 (5 bases). Germline V gene data show CDR1 as SNHLY and CDR2 as FYNNEI. This CDR3 region has 13 residues. CDR3 sequence reads: CASSQGIGQPEHF. CDR3 DNA sequence: TGTGCCAGCAGTCAGGGTATAGGGCAGCCCGAGCATTTT.

The rearrangement joins TRBV20-1 to TRBJ2-3; 15 bases map to TRBD2. V lost 6 bases and J lost 1; bases outside the gene matches: 11. This CDR3 region has 18 residues. Looked up from germline, CDR1 is DFQATT and CDR2 is SNEGSKA (reference sequence). The CDR3 DNA follows: TGCAGTGCCGACAGCGGACTAGCGGGAGGGCTGGGCACAGATACGCAGTATTTT. Protein: CSADSGLAGGLGTDTQYF.

This clonotype was counted between two and nine times. The J gene is TRBJ2-7, the V gene TRBV5-1; 10 positions agree with TRBD2. CDR3 length: 16 residues. Germline CDR1 is SGHRS and CDR2 is YFSETQ. The junction had 6 bases not matched to a gene; V was cut back by 0 bases and J by 3 bases. The CDR3 nucleotides are TGCGCCAGCAGCTTGGGAACTAGCGGGAATATCTACGAGCAGTACTTC. Translation gives CASSLGTSGNIYEQYF.

Many counts were recorded for this clonotype. This rearrangement joins TRBV12-3 or TRBV12-4 to TRBJ1-1, with D perhaps matching TRBD1 (6 bases). The CDR3 loop spans 13 amino acids. With 5 bases removed from V and 1 base from J, the gap between germline ends came to 8 bases. The CDR3 is CASSLRGNTEAFF. The CDR3 DNA reads as TGTGCCAGCAGTCTCAGGGGGAACACTGAAGCTTTCTTT.

This clonotype was detected many times. The rearrangement links TRBV28 to TRBJ1-2, with TRBD1 identical over 7 bases. V gave up 6 bases and J gave up 7 bases; unmatched junction bases: 11. Germline V CDR1 and CDR2: MDHEN, SYDVKM. The CDR3 spans 14 residues. CDR3 in amino acids: CASRETGVWAGYTF. CDR3 DNA sequence: TGTGCCAGCAGGGAAACAGGGGTCTGGGCTGGCTACACCTTC.

This clonotype has at least ten counts. This chain connects TRBV20-1 to TRBJ1-1, with D possibly TRBD1 on 6 matching bases. Germline loops: CDR1 DFQATT, CDR2 SNEGSKA (reference sequence). The CDR3 spans 14 residues. V lost 4 bases, J lost 0 bases, and 12 bases lay in between. CDR3 in amino acids: CSAIQTGLNTEAFF. CDR3 nucleotide sequence: TGCAGTGCTATCCAGACAGGTTTGAACACTGAAGCTTTCTTT.

This clonotype was counted at least ten times. V and J are TRBV19 and TRBJ2-6, with D possibly matching TRBD2 (6 bases). Germline V CDR1 and CDR2: LNHDA, SQIVND (reference sequence). With 6 bases removed from V and 1 base from J, the gap between germline ends came to 13 bases. The CDR3 spans 16 residues. DNA for the CDR3: TGTGCCAGTAGCCCGTGGGGGGAATCTGGGGCCAACGTCCTGACTTTC. Translating it yields CASSPWGESGANVLTF.

This clonotype was recorded at least ten times. This chain uses TRBV30 with TRBJ1-1; D not certain. CDR3 length: 11 residues. The V gene's germline CDR1 is GTSNPN and CDR2 SVGIG (reference sequence). The germline V and J ends were trimmed by 5 bases and 1 base, with 5 bases remaining between them. The chain's CDR3 is CAWGRNTEAFF. In DNA, the CDR3 is TGTGCCTGGGGCCGGAACACTGAAGCTTTCTTT.

The J gene is TRBJ1-2, the V gene TRBV6-1, with unresolved D. Per germline, CDR1 MNHNS and CDR2 SASEGT. Deletions cut 6 bases from V and 6 bases from J, with 11 bases between. The CDR3 extends over 12 amino acids. CDR3 loop: CASRDYLNGYTF. The CDR3 DNA follows: TGTGCCAGCAGGGACTATCTAAATGGCTACACCTTC.

The chain recombines TRBV5-6 with TRBJ2-7, with no clear D. Germline V gives CDR1 SGHDT, CDR2 YYEEEE. Trimming cost V 4 bases and J 3 bases, with 11 bases left between them. The CDR3 covers 13 residues. This CDR3 is CASSPLAGYEQYF. The CDR3 DNA is TGTGCCAGCAGCCCCCTCGCAGGCTACGAGCAGTACTTC.

This clonotype was seen many times. The CDR3 spells CASSLQAGNNYEQYF. The DNA of the CDR3 is TGTGCCAGCAGCTTACAAGCGGGAAACAACTACGAGCAGTACTTC. The rearrangement joins TRBV7-2 to TRBJ2-7; 7 bases are shared with TRBD2. Germline V gene data show CDR1 as SGHTA and CDR2 as FQGNSA. Trimming cost V 2 bases and J 3 bases; bases outside gene matches: 7. This CDR3 contains 15 residues.

With regard to this clonotype: The junction differs from germline at one of its ends, possibly a read error. V is TRBV29-1 and J is TRBJ2-4; 9 bases agree with TRBD1. Germline loops: CDR1 SQVTM, CDR2 ANQGSEA. The CDR3 is 13 amino acids. CDR3 sequence (DNA): TGCAGCGTCCTTGGACAGGGGCGAAGCATTAAGTACTTC. This sequence encodes CSVLGQGRSIKYF. The full variable domain, its missing parts supplied by reference TRBV29-1 and TRBJ2-4, is SAVISQKPSRDICQRGTSLTIQCQVDSQVTMMFWYRQQPGQSLTLIATANQGSEATYESGFVIDKFPISRPNLTFSTLTVSNMSPEDSSIYLCSVLGQGRSIKYFGAGTRLSVL.

In this sample, this clonotype turned up many times. This chain joins TRBV5-1 and TRBJ2-2; no firm D call. This CDR3 has 14 residues. Germline assignment: CDR1 SGHRS and CDR2 YFSETQ. The germline V and J ends were trimmed by 4 bases and 0 bases, with 7 bases remaining between them. CDR3 bases: TGCGCCAGCAGCCAGGTCGCGAACACCGGGGAGCTGTTTTTT. It is translated as CASSQVANTGELFF.

This clonotype was seen at least ten times. V and J are TRBV7-2 and TRBJ1-1, with D possibly TRBD1 on 6 matching bases. The CDR3 runs 16 residues. CDR1 and CDR2 from the germline V gene are SGHTA and FQGNSA. Trimming stripped 1 base from V and 5 bases from J, with 17 bases between. CDR3 nucleotide sequence: TGTGCCAGCAGCTTAGACCGCCCGGGGGCAGGGACTGAAGCTTTCTTT. This encodes CASSLDRPGAGTEAFF.

This clonotype was counted ten times or more. The V call is TRBV27, the J call TRBJ2-7, with D tentatively TRBD2 (5 bases). Trimming removed 2 bases from V and 7 bases from J, with 15 bases in between. This CDR3 comprises 14 residues. Germline CDR1 MNHEY, CDR2 SMNVEV (reference sequence). CDR3 residues: CASSLTRVSGEQYF. The CDR3 DNA follows: TGTGCCAGCAGTTTAACTAGGGTATCGGGGGAGCAGTACTTC.

On this clonotype: At one end the junction does not follow the germline gene, possibly because of a read error. This chain joins TRBV15 and TRBJ1-5; 8 bases line up with TRBD1. The CDR3 covers 16 residues. Germline assignment: CDR1 LNHNV and CDR2 YYDKDF (reference sequence). CDR3 sequence reads: CATSARTGTSNQPQHF. CDR3 bases: TGTGCCACCAGCGCCCGGACAGGGACTAGCAATCAGCCTCAGCATTTT. Using reference TRBV15 and TRBJ1-5 for the parts outside the CDR3, the full variable domain is DAMVIQNPRYQVTQFGKPVTLSCSQTLNHNVMYWYQQKSSQAPKLLFHYYDKDFNNEADTPDNFQSRRPNTSFCFLDIRSPGLGDTAMYLCATSARTGTSNQPQHFGDGTRLSIL.

This clonotype was seen ten or more times. The chain uses TRBV10-3 and TRBJ2-7, with 7 bases fitting TRBD1. The V and J ends lost 8 bases and 3 bases, in that order; junction bases with no gene match: 7. This CDR3 spans 13 amino acids. CDR1 and CDR2 from the germline V gene are ENHRY and SYGVKD. The CDR3 loop reads CAISGTAIYEQYF. As DNA, the CDR3 is TGTGCCATCTCCGGGACAGCGATCTACGAGCAGTACTTC.

This clonotype was counted many times. The genes are TRBV20-1 and TRBJ1-2; D possibly corresponds to TRBD1 (6 bases). This CDR3 spans 12 amino acids. Trimming took 3 bases from V and 5 from J, leaving 10 bases between them. Germline CDR1 and CDR2: DFQATT and SNEGSKA (reference sequence). The CDR3 bases are TGCAGTGCTAGTAGGGGGAATTATGGCTACACCTTC. Translated: CSASRGNYGYTF.

In its sample, this clonotype was seen many times. This chain joins TRBV2 and TRBJ2-7, with 8 positions matching TRBD1. Trimming took 11 bases from V and 4 from J; bases not matched to a gene: 10. Germline V gives CDR1 SNHLY, CDR2 FYNNEI. CDR3 length equals 13 residues. As DNA, the CDR3 is TGTGCCGGAGGCCCGGACAGGGAATACGAGCAGTACTTC. Encoded protein: CAGGPDREYEQYF.

This clonotype has at least ten counts. This chain connects TRBV28 to TRBJ1-1; the D is unclear. Looked up from germline, CDR1 is MDHEN and CDR2 is SYDVKM. With 10 bases removed from V and 0 bases from J, the gap between germline ends came to 15 bases. The CDR3 length is 14 residues. This CDR3 is CATTHEAMNTEAFF. The CDR3 DNA follows: TGTGCCACCACCCACGAAGCCATGAACACTGAAGCTTTCTTT.

V is TRBV4-1 and J is TRBJ2-7, with TRBD1 matching 10 bases. The J segment lost 0 bases and the V segment lost 2 bases, leaving 1 base of the junction unmatched. Germline V gives CDR1 MGHRA, CDR2 YSYEKL. The CDR3 runs 15 residues. Here the CDR3 reads CASSQRTGGSYEQYF. In DNA form, the CDR3 reads TGCGCCAGCAGCCAAAGGACAGGGGGCTCCTACGAGCAGTACTTC.

This clonotype appeared many times. The chain has TRBV13 and TRBJ2-7; 7 nucleotides align to TRBD2. Germline V CDR1 and CDR2: PRHDT, FYEKMQ (reference sequence). V trimming: 6 bases; J trimming: 4 bases; junction bases outside the gene matches: 15. The CDR3 sequence is 16 residues long. The CDR3 nucleotides are TGTGCCAGCAGTTTCGTCGGCGGGAGTGAGGCGTACGAGCAGTACTTC. It encodes CASSFVGGSEAYEQYF.

This clonotype has a handful of counts. The gene calls are TRBV3-1 and TRBJ1-5; D remains ambiguous. The V end lost 0 bases, the J end lost 9 bases, and 18 bases lay between the germline ends. The length of the CDR3 is 16 residues. Germline V lookup: CDR1 LGHDT, CDR2 YNNKEL (reference sequence). The CDR3 reads CASSQDDPVGFRPQHF. CDR3 nucleotide sequence: TGTGCCAGCAGCCAAGATGACCCAGTGGGTTTTCGGCCCCAGCATTTT.

J is TRBJ1-5 and V is TRBV20-1, with 9 bases matching TRBD1. CDR1 is DFQATT, CDR2 SNEGSKA, per germline (reference sequence). J was trimmed by 7 bases and V by 0 bases; bases with no gene match: 4. CDR3 length equals 14 residues. CDR3 sequence: CSARETGGGQPQHF. As DNA, the CDR3 is TGCAGTGCTAGAGAGACAGGGGGTGGACAGCCCCAGCATTTT.

This clonotype was seen at least ten times. The rearrangement joins TRBV7-2 to TRBJ2-7, with a tentative D call TRBD1 (6 bases). This CDR3 comprises 15 residues. Trimming pared 5 bases from V and 2 bases from J, leaving 16 bases between. Germline V gene lookup returns CDR1 SGHTA and CDR2 FQGNSA. The CDR3 sequence is CASSNAPGVAYEQYF. The CDR3 DNA reads TGTGCCAGCAGCAACGCTCCAGGGGTGGCCTACGAGCAGTACTTC.

The rearrangement uses TRBV20-1 and TRBJ2-2; D possibly corresponds to TRBD2 (7 bases). The CDR3 covers 18 residues. Germline V gene sequence: CDR1 DFQATT, CDR2 SNEGSKA (reference sequence). V was cut by 6 bases and J by 3 bases, with 26 bases left in between. The CDR3 region has the DNA TGCAGTGCCCCCTGTGGGGGGGAACCGGGACATTACACCGGGGAGCTGTTTTTT. It translates to CSAPCGGEPGHYTGELFF.

At least ten counts were recorded for this clonotype. The genes are TRBV11-2 and TRBJ1-1, with D perhaps matching TRBD1 (5 bases). V lost 3 bases and J 1 base, leaving 12 bases between the germline ends. Per germline, CDR1 SGHAT and CDR2 FQNNGV. This CDR3 spans 15 amino acids. DNA for the CDR3: TGTGCCAGCAGCTTCACTAGACAGCCGAACACTGAAGCTTTCTTT. Amino acids: CASSFTRQPNTEAFF.

This clonotype was detected many times. The J gene is TRBJ2-7, the V gene TRBV28; D remains ambiguous. This CDR3 region has 12 residues. CDR1 is MDHEN and CDR2 is SYDVKM in the germline V gene. V lost 5 bases and J lost 3, with 8 bases in between. This chain's CDR3 is CASSPNLYEQYF. The DNA for the CDR3 is TGTGCCAGCAGTCCCAATCTCTACGAGCAGTACTTC.